This TCR beta chain was obtained from a study of spatial heterogeneity in lung cancer. Study-level information: Consistently, beta-chain sequences turned up in larger numbers than alpha-chain sequences did. Counts of TCR transcripts in tumor regions correlated strongly with a matched bulk RNA-seq T cell module score. The study's findings and limits: Within tumors, counts of expanded alpha and beta TCRs tracked tumor mutation counts.

Each molecule of TCR cDNA was tagged with one unique molecular identifier. From the 5' RACE reads, TCRdb called clonotypes with MiXCR, one entry per CDR3 protein. Found here are approximately 9,500 distinct CDR3 sequences, about 4.6% of them singletons; the top ten hold around a tenth. Time point given: sample taken at primary tumor resection. TCRs were sequenced from unsorted whole RNA of tumor, nontumor lung or PBMC. V was shortened by 7 bases and J by 4 bases, with 17 bases between the two germline ends. CDR1 and CDR2 from the germline V gene are MDHEN and SYDVKM. The CDR3 runs to 16 residues. This clonotype counts as medium-sized. Antigen unknown.

The input for sequencing was lung tumor tissue, taken at surgery. The sequence came from a female donor with early-stage non-small cell lung cancer. V and J are TRBV28 and TRBJ1-6, with a weak D call TRBD1 (6 bases). The CDR3 DNA follows: TGTGCCAGCACCCGAAGCGGGAGGGGGTATAATTCACCCCTCCACTTT. Translation: CASTRSGRGYNSPLHF.